This T cell receptor (beta chain) was retrieved from a study of shared clonotypes between healthy human individuals. General study results and limits: For naive CD4 cells, 5% to 6.5% of clonotypes were shared across a handful of donors.

Germline values: CDR1 KGHSH, CDR2 LQKENI. V was shortened by 3 bases and J by 0 bases, with 11 bases between the two germline ends. CDR3 length equals 15 residues. Regarding this clone: What it recognizes is unknown.

In the original workflow: ImmunoSEQ junction-only sequences lacked quality scores, so their filtering differed. Method: immunoSEQ multiplex PCR; TCRdb's copy keeps in-frame clones and lacks some. V, J and clone size are taken as reported in that table, and D and trimming were inferred from the DNA itself. This table has around 2.3 million clones, approximately 94% appearing once. Sequencing used naive CD4+ T cells sorted from blood. Documented subset: CD45RA+ positively selected. The V and J genes are TRBV18 and TRBJ1-2, with D uncertain. This clonotype was sampled from a man younger than 35 in good health. CDR3 nucleotide sequence: TGTGCCAGCTCACCGGCATTGGCCGCTAACTATGGCTACACCTTC. As protein: CASSPALAANYGYTF.